The clone carrying this TCR beta chain has ten or more counts. What it binds is not known. The sample is drawn from a study of breast tumors, draining lymph nodes, adjacent tissues. The study's findings and limits: Data only fit, rather than demonstrated, lymph node origin of most tumor T cells.

The lymph nodes were axillary draining lymph nodes from breast cancer patients. TCRdb itself ran the multiplex PCR reads through MiXCR, one entry per CDR3 protein. Among some 110,000 distinct CDR3 sequences listed, around 30% were seen once. CDR3 size: 11 residues. Per the germline V gene, CDR1 is SGHAT and CDR2 is FQNNGV. The specimen sequenced was axillary lymph node tissue. The TCR originated in a female donor with breast cancer. Some clones in this sample may be carry-over from other donors' samples. The gene calls are TRBV11-2 and TRBJ2-1; possible D gene TRBD2, 5 bases. CDR3 amino acids: CCSGRGNEQFF. The CDR3 coding sequence is TGTTGTTCGGGTCGGGGCAATGAGCAGTTCTTC.